This TCR beta chain was obtained from a study of control samples from healthy donors and cancer patients. The CDR3 is 14 residues long. Germline-derived CDR1 and CDR2 are SGDLS and YYNGEE. V was shortened by 0 bases and J by 6 bases, with 12 bases between the two germline ends. Sequencing was performed with immunoSEQ multiplex PCR; in TCRdb, only in-frame clones are kept and a portion is missing. The data contain some 140,000 clones, around 92% of them singletons. The TCR originated in a man aged 45 to 65 with head and neck cancer. V usage is TRBV9 and J usage is TRBJ1-2; the D gene is possibly TRBD1 (5 bases). Sequenced material: PBMCs. Here the CDR3 DNA reads TGTGCCAGCAGCGTAGAGGGGAAATCGGATGGCTACACCTTC. Amino acids: CASSVEGKSDGYTF.